These T cell receptor beta chains were read from a single sample in a study of CD8 T cells in Susac syndrome. TCRdb reprocessed the immunoSEQ multiplex PCR reads with MiXCR, giving one entry per CDR3 protein. The sample lists 150,000 to 200,000 distinct CDR3 sequences, about 94% occurring once. Sequencing used CD4+ T cells from PBMCs. These TCRs come from a human donor with Susac syndrome. The CDR3 runs from the conserved cysteine through the conserved F or W. The D gene is left open where the match is weak. Only some rows state a clone size, as once, few, many or a class for expanded clones.

d_gene	j_gene	abundance	v_gene	len	CDR3nt	CDR3aa
NA	TRBJ2-3	once	TRBV28	14	TGTGCCAGCAGTTTAAACAGCAACACAGATACGCAGTATTTT	CASSLNSNTDTQYF
TRBD2	TRBJ2-2	once	TRBV4-3	17	TGCGCCAGCAGCCAGGGACTAGCGGGAGGGCCGCCCGGGGAGCTGTTTTTT	CASSQGLAGGPPGELFF
NA	TRBJ1-2	NA	TRBV7-9	14	TGTGCCAGCAGCCCGGGGCGCGGGGACTATGGCTACACCTTC	CASSPGRGDYGYTF
TRBD1	TRBJ2-3	NA	TRBV29-1	16	TGCAGCGTTGAAGATCTGGGACAGGGGATCAAAGATACGCAGTATTTT	CSVEDLGQGIKDTQYF
NA	TRBJ1-1	NA	TRBV19	14	TGTGCCAGTAGTAGAAAGACAGGGAACACTGAAGCTTTCTTT	CASSRKTGNTEAFF
NA	TRBJ1-2	NA	TRBV20-1	13	TGCAGTGCTAGTGACGACAGTAACTATGGCTACACCTTC	CSASDDSNYGYTF
NA	TRBJ2-7	NA	TRBV7-2	13	TGTGCCAGCAGCTTAGTAGTTGGGGCTGAGCAGTACTTC	CASSLVVGAEQYF
TRBD2	TRBJ2-7	NA	TRBV6-2/TRBV6-3	15	TGTGCCAGCAGACCCGGACTAGCGGGATACTACGAGCAGTACTTC	CASRPGLAGYYEQYF
NA	TRBJ2-1	NA	TRBV2	13	TGTGCCAGCAACGAACTAGGGTACAATGAGCAGTTCTTC	CASNELGYNEQFF
NA	TRBJ1-3	NA	TRBV15	15	TGTGCCACCAGCAGAGGAACAGGACCTGGAAACACCATATATTTT	CATSRGTGPGNTIYF
NA	TRBJ2-6	NA	TRBV2	12	TGTGCCAGCCGCTCTGGGGCCAACGTCCTGACTTTC	CASRSGANVLTF
TRBD2	TRBJ2-7	NA	TRBV4-3	13	TGCGCCAGCAGCCAAGATGGCGGGGGGGAGCAGTACTTC	CASSQDGGGEQYF
NA	TRBJ2-3	NA	TRBV30	16	TGTGCCTGGAGTGCTTGGGGGCGGGAGAAGGCAGATACGCAGTATTTT	CAWSAWGREKADTQYF
NA	TRBJ2-7	few	TRBV29-1	13	TGCAGCGTCCGGGGACGGAACTACTACGAGCAGTACTTC	CSVRGRNYYEQYF
TRBD1	TRBJ1-6	NA	TRBV20-1	17	TGCAGTGCCAGAGAGCCGGGACAGGGGGCCCTCGGGTCACCCCTCCACTTT	CSAREPGQGALGSPLHF
TRBD1	TRBJ1-4	NA	TRBV2	15	TGTGCCAGCAGTGAGGACAGGGCCTCGAATGAAAAACTGTTTTTT	CASSEDRASNEKLFF
TRBD1	TRBJ2-4	NA	TRBV5-1	14	TGCGCCAGCAGCTTTGGGACAGGGGCGGACATTCAGTACTTC	CASSFGTGADIQYF
NA	TRBJ1-1	NA	TRBV11-2	14	TGTGCCAGCAGCGAAAGAGGGCCGAACACTGAAGCTTTCTTT	CASSERGPNTEAFF
TRBD2	TRBJ2-2	NA	TRBV25-1	14	TGTGCCAGCGCGGGACTAGCGAACACCGGGGAGCTGTTTTTT	CASAGLANTGELFF
TRBD1	TRBJ2-6	NA	TRBV6-2/TRBV6-3	18	TGTGCCAGCGGGAGAACGGGACAGGTTTTCTCTGGGGCCAACGTCCTGACTTTC	CASGRTGQVFSGANVLTF
NA	TRBJ1-1	NA	TRBV28	12	TGTGCCAGCAGACGGGTGAACACTGAAGCTTTCTTT	CASRRVNTEAFF
TRBD2	TRBJ2-3	NA	TRBV15	18	TGTGCCACCAGTTTATCGGGACTAGCGGGAGGATTCACAGATACGCAGTATTTT	CATSLSGLAGGFTDTQYF
TRBD2	TRBJ2-5	NA	TRBV14	18	TGTGCCAGCAGCCCCCGGACTAGCGGGATTGAGGGGAGAGAGACCCAGTACTTC	CASSPRTSGIEGRETQYF
NA	TRBJ2-3	NA	TRBV11-2	16	TGTGCCAGCAGCTTAGGAGGGTATCAGGGCACAGATACGCAGTATTTT	CASSLGGYQGTDTQYF
TRBD1	TRBJ2-1	NA	TRBV13	15	TGTGCCAGCAGCCTCCAGGGGGCCGCCTACAATGAGCAGTTCTTC	CASSLQGAAYNEQFF
NA	TRBJ2-7	NA	TRBV3-1	15	TGTGCCAGCAGCCAAGATCTCGCAGAACCCTACGAGCAGTACTTC	CASSQDLAEPYEQYF
NA	TRBJ1-3	NA	TRBV6-6	15	TGTGCCAGCACCCTACTTTGGGTTTCTGGAAACACCATATATTTT	CASTLLWVSGNTIYF
TRBD2	TRBJ2-3	NA	TRBV20-1	18	TGCAGTGCTAGAGATCCTATGGGACTAGCGGGGTACACAGATACGCAGTATTTT	CSARDPMGLAGYTDTQYF
NA	TRBJ1-5	NA	TRBV2	14	TGTGCCAGCAGTGTCGCCAGAAACAATCAGCCCCAGCATTTT	CASSVARNNQPQHF
NA	TRBJ1-2	NA	TRBV14	14	TGTGCCAGCAGCCAAGATCGAGGGCCGGGCGGCTACACCTTC	CASSQDRGPGGYTF
TRBD2	TRBJ2-2	NA	TRBV4-3	16	TGCGCCAGCAGCCAAGAGGCGGGAGGATGGACCGGGGAGCTGTTTTTT	CASSQEAGGWTGELFF
TRBD1	TRBJ1-5	NA	TRBV6-6	14	TGTGCCAGCACCATGACAGGGGGAAATCAGCCCCAGCATTTT	CASTMTGGNQPQHF
NA	TRBJ2-5	NA	TRBV30	13	TGTGCCTGGAGTGAGCTGGGCGGGGAGACCCAGTACTTC	CAWSELGGETQYF
NA	TRBJ2-1	NA	TRBV7-2	13	TGTGCCAGCAGCTTAAACGTGATAGGCGAGCAGTTCTTC	CASSLNVIGEQFF
NA	TRBJ1-1	NA	TRBV10-3	14	TGTGCCATCAGTGAGGCGCAGGGAAACACTGAAGCTTTCTTT	CAISEAQGNTEAFF
NA	TRBJ2-7	NA	TRBV5-1	14	TGCGCCAGCAGCTTGGACGGAAAGCGACTCGAGCAGTACTTC	CASSLDGKRLEQYF
NA	TRBJ2-1	NA	TRBV27	17	TGTGCCAGCAGTCTCCGGGAGAGAAGTCGCTCCTACAATGAGCAGTTCTTC	CASSLRERSRSYNEQFF
NA	TRBJ2-7	NA	TRBV5-1	15	TGCGCCAGCAGCTTGGTGCAGGGCGGTTCCTACGAGCAGTACTTC	CASSLVQGGSYEQYF
NA	TRBJ2-7	NA	TRBV10-3	14	TGTGCCATGGGTCCCCCGGGAAGCTCCTACGAGCAGTACTTC	CAMGPPGSSYEQYF
NA	TRBJ1-5	NA	TRBV18	16	TGTGCCAGCTCACCGATAGGGACCGACACGTTGGGGCCCCAGCATTTT	CASSPIGTDTLGPQHF
TRBD1	TRBJ2-7	NA	TRBV6-1	14	TGTGCCAGCAGCCGGGACAGAACGGTCTACGAGCAGTACTTC	CASSRDRTVYEQYF
NA	TRBJ2-5	once	TRBV5-1	14	TGCGCCAGCAGAGGTGGGGGGACCCAAGAGACCCAGTACTTC	CASRGGGTQETQYF
TRBD2	TRBJ2-1	NA	TRBV20-1	14	TGCAGTGCTAGAGCTAGCGGGGGGGCCGATGAGCAGTTCTTC	CSARASGGADEQFF
NA	TRBJ1-2	once	TRBV6-6	12	TGTGCCAGCATAAGGGGGTCGCATGGCTACACCTTC	CASIRGSHGYTF
TRBD1	TRBJ2-1	NA	TRBV12-5	17	TGTGCTAGTGTTTTGGTAGCGGGACAGGGGCCGATTGGGGAGCAGTTCTTC	CASVLVAGQGPIGEQFF